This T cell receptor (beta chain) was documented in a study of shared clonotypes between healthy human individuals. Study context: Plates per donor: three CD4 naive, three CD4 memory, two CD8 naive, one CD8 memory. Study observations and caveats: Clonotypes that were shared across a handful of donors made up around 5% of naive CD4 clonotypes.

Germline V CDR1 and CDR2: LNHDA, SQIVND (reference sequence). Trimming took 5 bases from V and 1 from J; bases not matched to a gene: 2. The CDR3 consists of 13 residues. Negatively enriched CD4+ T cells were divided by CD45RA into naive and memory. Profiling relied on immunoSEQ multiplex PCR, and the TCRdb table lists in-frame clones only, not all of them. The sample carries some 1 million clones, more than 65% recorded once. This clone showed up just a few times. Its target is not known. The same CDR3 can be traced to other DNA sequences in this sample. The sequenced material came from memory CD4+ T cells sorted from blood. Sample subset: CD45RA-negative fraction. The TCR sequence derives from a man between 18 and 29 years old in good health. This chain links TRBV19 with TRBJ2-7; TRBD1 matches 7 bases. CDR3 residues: CASSGQVSYEQYF. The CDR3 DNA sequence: TGTGCCAGTAGTGGACAGGTATCCTACGAGCAGTACTTC.